This TCR beta chain was captured by sequencing in a study of cytomegalovirus exposure and HLA in healthy donors. Across the whole study: As released early, the data held roughly 85 million unique TCRs from HLA-typed donors.

Study results and limitations: Excluded were some V segments that proved indistinguishable, including TRBV6-2 and TRBV6-3. The study listed roughly 160 cytomegalovirus-associated TCR beta chains. A prior analysis recorded that most TCR beta V segments were productive about 87% or about 30% of the time.

Concerning this clone itself: The target antigen is unknown.

PCR primers comprised 60 Vbeta and 13 Jbeta primers. Measured with immunoSEQ multiplex PCR; TCRdb has only the in-frame clones, and not every one. The data contain under 200,000 clones, about 81% of them singletons. J was trimmed by 2 bases and V by 1 base; bases with no gene match: 4. The germline V gene encodes CDR1 SGHTA and CDR2 FQGTGA. CDR3 length: 19 residues. The clonotype originates from a girl aged 2-15 years in good health and CMV-seropositive. J is TRBJ2-6 and V is TRBV7-3, with TRBD2 matching 14 bases. What was sequenced was PBMCs. CDR3 bases: TGTGCCAGCAGCTTAAAAAGACTAGCGGGAGGGCCTGGGGCCAACGTCCTGACTTTC. Residues: CASSLKRLAGGPGANVLTF.